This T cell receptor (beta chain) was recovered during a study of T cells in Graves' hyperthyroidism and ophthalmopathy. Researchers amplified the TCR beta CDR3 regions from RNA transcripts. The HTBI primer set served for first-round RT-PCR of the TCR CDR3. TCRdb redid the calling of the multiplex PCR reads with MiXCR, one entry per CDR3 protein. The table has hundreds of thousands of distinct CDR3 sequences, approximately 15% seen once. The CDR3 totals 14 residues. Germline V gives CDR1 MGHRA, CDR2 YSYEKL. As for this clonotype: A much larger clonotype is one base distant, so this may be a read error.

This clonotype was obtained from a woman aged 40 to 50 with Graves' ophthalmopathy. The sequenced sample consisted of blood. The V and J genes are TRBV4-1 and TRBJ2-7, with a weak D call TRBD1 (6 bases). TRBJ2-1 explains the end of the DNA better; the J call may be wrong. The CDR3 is CASSRQGRSYEQFF. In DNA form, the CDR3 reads TGCGCCAGCAGCCGGCAGGGGCGCTCCTACGAGCAGTTCTTC.